These 10 T cell receptor beta chains came from one sample sequenced in a study of blood T cell repertoires in COVID-19. TCRdb's table, derived via immunoSEQ multiplex PCR, lists solely in-frame clones and lacks some. The table lists about 68,000 clones, about 86% of them singletons, with about 1.5% in the top ten. The specimen sequenced was peripheral blood. All receptors come from a woman in her sixties or seventies with acute or convalescent COVID-19.

The CDR3 spells CAWDRGDTEAFF. Here the CDR3 DNA reads TGTGCCTGGGACCGGGGGGACACTGAAGCTTTCTTT. The V gene is TRBV30, the J gene TRBJ1-1, with D possibly matching TRBD1 (5 bases). Germline V gives CDR1 GTSNPN, CDR2 SVGIG (reference sequence). V was shortened by 5 bases and J by 3 bases, with 10 bases between the two germline ends. This CDR3 comprises 12 residues.

The chain combines TRBV19 with TRBJ1-5; TRBD1 aligns across 7 bases. The CDR3 contains 16 residues. V was clipped by 5 bases and J by 0 bases; unmatched bases: 7. Germline values: CDR1 LNHDA, CDR2 SQIVND (reference sequence). CDR3 loop: CASSVTGLGSNQPQHF. In nucleotides, the CDR3 is TGTGCCAGTAGTGTGACAGGGTTAGGTAGCAATCAGCCCCAGCATTTT.

J is TRBJ2-1 and V is TRBV6-1, with 12 bases that match TRBD2. The trim removed 3 bases at V and 6 bases at J, leaving 12 bases unmatched. Germline CDR1 and CDR2: MNHNS and SASEGT. The CDR3 is made up of 18 amino acids. The CDR3 protein is CASSDPDRLAGVGNEQFF. CDR3 bases: TGTGCCAGCAGTGACCCCGATAGACTAGCGGGAGTAGGCAATGAGCAGTTCTTC.

The chain links TRBV6-6 to TRBJ1-5, with a possible D match to TRBD1 (6 bases). This CDR3 has 19 residues. From germline, CDR1 is MNHNY and CDR2 SVGAGI (reference sequence). V lost 5 bases to trimming and J lost 0 bases, with 23 bases between them. The CDR3 sequence: CASSRSGDTYLYSNQPQHF. The CDR3 region has the DNA TGTGCCAGCAGTCGGTCCGGGGACACCTACCTTTATAGCAATCAGCCCCAGCATTTT.

This clone occurred a few times. The chain uses TRBV19 and TRBJ2-6; D remains ambiguous. This CDR3 region has 15 residues. The germline V and J ends were trimmed by 5 bases and 0 bases, with 8 bases remaining between them. CDR1 is LNHDA, CDR2 SQIVND, per germline (reference sequence). CDR3 loop: CASSGWSSGANVLTF. CDR3 in DNA: TGTGCCAGTAGTGGGTGGAGCTCTGGGGCCAACGTCCTGACTTTC.

This chain connects TRBV5-6 to TRBJ1-3; D gene unclear. Germline CDR1 SGHDT, CDR2 YYEEEE. Trimming removed 1 base at V and 8 bases at J, with 7 bases between. The CDR3 has 12 residues. CDR3 region: CASSLIQDTIYF. The DNA of the CDR3 is TGTGCCAGCAGCTTGATCCAGGACACCATATATTTT.

The sample holds a few counts of this clone. V gene TRBV19 combines with J gene TRBJ1-3; D may be TRBD1 (6 bases). This CDR3 is built from 15 residues. Between the trimmed V and J ends, which lost 11 bases and 0 bases, there was a span of 17 bases. The germline gives CDR1 LNHDA, CDR2 SQIVND (reference sequence). In nucleotides, the CDR3 is TGTGCCGCGGGGCGGGGGGCCCTCTCTGGAAACACCATATATTTT. The encoded protein is CAAGRGALSGNTIYF.

J is TRBJ2-5 and V is TRBV11-3; D perhaps matches TRBD1 (6 bases). Germline V gene data show CDR1 as SGHNT and CDR2 as YENEEA. V lost 2 bases, J lost 5 bases, and 12 bases lay in between. The CDR3 is 14 residues long. The CDR3 sequence: CASSLTGSSETQYF. The CDR3 nucleotides are TGTGCCAGCAGCTTAACAGGGAGTTCGGAGACCCAGTACTTC.

V usage is TRBV14 and J usage is TRBJ2-1, with 12 positions matching TRBD2. The junction had 6 bases not matched to a gene; V was cut back by 4 bases and J by 2 bases. CDR3 length equals 17 residues. The germline V gene encodes CDR1 SGHDN and CDR2 FVKESK. CDR3 DNA sequence: TGTGCCAGCAGCCCCCAAAGACTAGCGGGAGCCTACAATGAGCAGTTCTTC. Residues: CASSPQRLAGAYNEQFF.

The chain joins TRBV5-4 to TRBJ2-1; possible D gene TRBD2, 5 bases. The CDR3 is 15 residues long. V was trimmed by 2 bases and J by 0 bases, leaving 9 bases between them. Germline V gene sequence: CDR1 SGHNT, CDR2 YYREEE (reference sequence). The CDR3 is CASSFTGSSYNEQFF. The CDR3 DNA reads TGTGCCAGCAGCTTTACGGGGAGCTCCTACAATGAGCAGTTCTTC. The full variable domain, its missing parts supplied by reference TRBV5-4 and TRBJ2-1, is ETGVTQSPTHLIKTRGQQVTLRCSSQSGHNTVSWYQQALGQGPQFIFQYYREEENGRGNFPPRFSGLQFPNYSSELNVNALELDDSALYLCASSFTGSSYNEQFFGPGTRLTVL.